The clone carrying this TCR beta chain was counted between two and nine times. The data belong to a study of memory CD4+ T cells and cytomegalovirus serostatus. Across the whole study: Healthy Belgian adult donors included several CMV-positive and 24 CMV-negative people.

Some clones are missing from TCRdb's copy, which holds only in-frame ones; the method was immunoSEQ multiplex PCR. The sample lists about 67,000 clones, about 80% seen once, with about 4.5% in the top ten. The sort gate was single viable CD3+CD4+CD8-CD45RO+ cells for memory CD4+ T cells. There are 18 residues in the CDR3. The V gene lost 1 base and the J gene lost 0 bases, with 13 bases spanning the gap. Germline CDR1 reads MGHRA; CDR2 reads YSYEKL. Specimen: memory CD4+ T cells from blood. The TCR sequence derives from an adult in good health and CMV-seropositive. The chain joins TRBV4-1 to TRBJ2-6; D gene unclear. The CDR3 DNA sequence: TGCGCCAGCAGCCAAGCAGTAGCCCTAATCTCTGGGGCCAACGTCCTGACTTTC. Translating it yields CASSQAVALISGANVLTF.